The clone carrying this TCR beta chain occurred many times. Antigen specificity is unknown. Synthesis of TCR cDNA relied on 5'RACE template switching, which attached a universal primer site and UMIs. TCRdb called the 5' RACE reads again in MiXCR, with one record for every CDR3 protein. The repertoire includes more than 95,000 distinct CDR3 sequences, 7.4% of them detected once, and about 2.7% sits in the top ten. This sample is drawn from a study of T cells after yellow fever vaccination. Whole-study findings and limits: When the response was secondary, it was weaker but reached its peak faster, day 5 versus 15. Detected again after the booster were most primary-vaccination clones, at 95% to 96% CD4 and 88% CD8.

V shed 6 bases, J shed 0 bases, and the junction held 6 bases outside the gene matches. From germline, CDR1 is MNHNS and CDR2 SASEGT. This CDR3 comprises 15 residues. Sequenced material: CD4+ T cells sorted from PBMCs, taken 9 to 11 days after the first yellow fever vaccination. The chain has TRBV6-1 and TRBJ2-3; 7 nucleotides line up with TRBD1. This receptor was obtained from a man between 18 and 29 years old who received the YFV17D yellow fever vaccine. The CDR3 DNA sequence: TGTGCCAGCAGACCCGGGGACAGTAGCACAGATACGCAGTATTTT. This gives the protein CASRPGDSSTDTQYF.